The clone carrying this TCR beta chain was observed a single time. Its antigen is currently unknown. TCRdb keeps only in-frame clones here, not all; method: immunoSEQ multiplex PCR. Found here are more than 30,000 clones, 88% of them singletons; the top ten hold 4.2%. Trimming cost V 5 bases and J 0 bases; bases outside gene matches: 3. This CDR3 spans 14 amino acids. Germline CDR1 is SNHLY and CDR2 is FYNNEI. The data stem from a study of T cells in localized non-small cell lung cancer. Study observations and caveats: The study found T cell clonality highest in uninvolved adjacent lung, above tumor.

The input for sequencing was peripheral blood mononuclear cells, taken before any cancer treatment. This chain links TRBV2 with TRBJ2-7, with 8 bases matching TRBD1. This TCR derives from a woman aged 40-70 years with stage III lung adenocarcinoma. CDR3 nucleotide sequence: TGTGCCAGCAGTTACAGGGGGGCCTCCTACGAGCAGTACTTC. As protein: CASSYRGASYEQYF.